A selection of T cell receptor beta chains follows, all from one sample in a study of cytomegalovirus exposure and HLA in healthy donors. Sequenced by immunoSEQ multiplex PCR; TCRdb stores in-frame clones only, minus some. The top ten clones hold around 15% of a sample with about 200,000 clones, 80% to 90% of them seen once. Input material: PBMCs. These receptors came from a woman aged 25-40 years in good health and CMV-seropositive. The CDR3 runs from the conserved cysteine through the conserved F or W. D genes are given only for firm matches. Clone size is stated in some rows and not others, as once, few, many or a class when expanded.

TGTGCCAGCAGTGTGGAGGGGTCGGCTGAAGCTTTCTTT | CASSVEGSAEAFF | TRBJ1-1 | TRBV2 | - | -
TGTGCCAGCCGACAGGACCCTAGCACAGATACGCAGTATTTT | CASRQDPSTDTQYF | TRBJ2-3 | TRBV6-5 | - | -
TGTGCCAGCAGCTACTATGACGGATATGGCTACACCTTC | CASSYYDGYGYTF | TRBJ1-2 | TRBV7-9 | - | -
TGTGCCAGCAGCCCGGGGGTGAGCAATGAGCAGTTCTTC | CASSPGVSNEQFF | TRBJ2-1 | TRBV11-3 | once | -
TGTGCCAGCTCTCCCGACAGGAGCAATCAGCCCCAGCATTTT | CASSPDRSNQPQHF | TRBJ1-5 | TRBV18 | - | -
TGTGCCAGCGAAACCGGGACAGAAAAGTTCTTC | CASETGTEKFF | TRBJ2-1 | TRBV5-4 | once | TRBD1
TGTGCCAGCAGTGGCCAGGGCGGGATCGGGGAGCTGTTTTTT | CASSGQGGIGELFF | TRBJ2-2 | TRBV6-1 | - | -
TGTGCCAGCCAAGATCCGGTCTCTGGAAACACCATATATTTT | CASQDPVSGNTIYF | TRBJ1-3 | TRBV28 | once | -
TGTGCCAGCAGCCAGGACAGACAAGAGACCCAGTACTTC | CASSQDRQETQYF | TRBJ2-5 | TRBV5-4 | - | -
TGTGCCAGTATGTCGCCGGGCAAAAACATTCAGTACTTC | CASMSPGKNIQYF | TRBJ2-4 | TRBV19 | few | -
TGTGCCAGCAGCGTCCCCACCGGGACAGGGGGTCACGAGCAGTACTTC | CASSVPTGTGGHEQYF | TRBJ2-7 | TRBV11-2 | - | TRBD1
TGTGCCAGCAGCTTAGCGTCAGGGGAACAGCCCCAGCATTTT | CASSLASGEQPQHF | TRBJ1-5 | TRBV7-8 | few | -
TGTGCCAGCTGGGGACAGGGGGCGCAGGGCTACACCTTC | CASWGQGAQGYTF | TRBJ1-2 | TRBV2 | - | TRBD1
TGTGCCATCTGGAGCGGGAGGTGGTACGAGCAGTACTTC | CAIWSGRWYEQYF | TRBJ2-7 | TRBV10-3 | - | TRBD2
TGTGCCAGCAGTATAACTAGCGGAAGCTACGAGCAGTACTTC | CASSITSGSYEQYF | TRBJ2-7 | TRBV27 | - | TRBD2
TGTGCCAGCAGCTTTAGTCCAGAGACCCAGTACTTC | CASSFSPETQYF | TRBJ2-5 | TRBV7-8 | - | -
TGTGCCAGTAGTGCGCGAGGGCCGAACACTGAAGCTTTCTTT | CASSARGPNTEAFF | TRBJ1-1 | TRBV19 | - | -
TGTGCCAGCAGGCCACCTGGGACAGCCTACGAGCAGTACTTC | CASRPPGTAYEQYF | TRBJ2-7 | TRBV6-5 | - | TRBD1
TGTGCTAGTGGTTTGGTACGTGGGGACAGGCACTCCTACAATGAGCAGTTCTTC | CASGLVRGDRHSYNEQFF | TRBJ2-1 | TRBV12-5 | few | TRBD1
TGTGCCAGCAGTTTAGACAGACTGAACACTGAAGCTTTCTTT | CASSLDRLNTEAFF | TRBJ1-1 | TRBV6-5 | - | -
TGTGCCAGCAGTTCGCGACTAGCGGGGGGACAAGAGACCCAGTACTTC | CASSSRLAGGQETQYF | TRBJ2-5 | TRBV7-6 | once | TRBD2
TGTGCCAGTAGGCCAGGGGGCGCCTATGGCTACACCTTC | CASRPGGAYGYTF | TRBJ1-2 | TRBV19 | - | TRBD1
TGTGCCAGCAGCCCGGTGGGCAGTTGGGAGACCCAGTACTTC | CASSPVGSWETQYF | TRBJ2-5 | TRBV7-9 | once | -
TGTGCCAGCAGCTATGAGACTAACTATGGCTACACCTTC | CASSYETNYGYTF | TRBJ1-2 | TRBV5-5 | - | -
TGCGCCAGCAGCCAAGCCCACAGGGCCGAAAACATTCAGTACTTC | CASSQAHRAENIQYF | TRBJ2-4 | TRBV4-1 | - | -
TGTGCCAGCAGCGGGCAGGGGGAAGGGAATGAGCAGTTCTTC | CASSGQGEGNEQFF | TRBJ2-1 | TRBV5-6 | - | TRBD1
TGCGCCAGCAGCTTGGGGTTGCAGGGCTACAATGAGCAGTTCTTC | CASSLGLQGYNEQFF | TRBJ2-1 | TRBV5-1 | - | -
TGTGCCAGCAGAATTAGCCGGGACAGCCAACTGAATACGCAGTATTTT | CASRISRDSQLNTQYF | TRBJ2-3 | TRBV27 | - | TRBD1
TGTGCCAGCAGAAAGGACAGGGGCAACAATGAGCAGTTCTTC | CASRKDRGNNEQFF | TRBJ2-1 | TRBV5-5 | - | TRBD1
TGTGCCAGCAACTCCGGGACAGGGGCGTTGACCGGGGAGCTGTTTTTT | CASNSGTGALTGELFF | TRBJ2-2 | TRBV2 | - | TRBD1
TGTGCCAGCAGTGTAAAAGTTCCCTATAGCAATCAGCCCCAGCATTTT | CASSVKVPYSNQPQHF | TRBJ1-5 | TRBV2 | - | -
TGTGCCAGCAGTACCCGGGGGAGGCAGAGCTCCTACAATGAGCAGTTCTTC | CASSTRGRQSSYNEQFF | TRBJ2-1 | TRBV28 | - | -
TGTGCCAGCTCACCACCGGGCACGGGATATGGCTACACCTTC | CASSPPGTGYGYTF | TRBJ1-2 | TRBV18 | - | -
TGTGCCAGCAGCCCCCGTCGGGGCACCGGGGAGCTGTTTTTT | CASSPRRGTGELFF | TRBJ2-2 | TRBV11-3 | - | -
TGTGCCAGCAGCTTGGGAGCTGGAAAACTGTTTTTT | CASSLGAGKLFF | TRBJ1-4 | TRBV5-4 | - | -
TGTGCCAGCAGGGGGGACAGGGCCATGAACACTGAAGCTTTCTTT | CASRGDRAMNTEAFF | TRBJ1-1 | TRBV2 | - | TRBD1
TGTGCCAGCAGTGAATCGGGACTAGCGGGAGGGAACCCCACAGATACGCAGTATTTT | CASSESGLAGGNPTDTQYF | TRBJ2-3 | TRBV6-1 | - | TRBD2
TGCAGCGTTCCCCAGGGGCGAAGATTAGATACGCAGTATTTT | CSVPQGRRLDTQYF | TRBJ2-3 | TRBV29-1 | - | -
TGTGCCAGCAGCCGGGCGGGGGGCACTGAAGCTTTCTTT | CASSRAGGTEAFF | TRBJ1-1 | TRBV6-5 | - | -
TGTGCCAGCAGGGGGGACAGGGGGTCTGGAAACACCATATATTTT | CASRGDRGSGNTIYF | TRBJ1-3 | TRBV6-5 | - | TRBD1
TGCGCCAGTAGCGCCGGGACTAGCGGCAATGAGCAGTTCTTC | CASSAGTSGNEQFF | TRBJ2-1 | TRBV5-1 | once | TRBD2
TGTGCCAGCAGCCTTCAGGGGGGAGACCCCAATGAGCAGTTCTTC | CASSLQGGDPNEQFF | TRBJ2-1 | TRBV7-3 | - | -
TGTGCCAGCTCACCCGGGACAGGGGAAAACACCATATATTTT | CASSPGTGENTIYF | TRBJ1-3 | TRBV18 | - | TRBD1
TGTGCCTGGAGTGAAGGACAGGGTCATAGCACAGATACGCAGTATTTT | CAWSEGQGHSTDTQYF | TRBJ2-3 | TRBV30 | - | TRBD1
TGTGCCAGCAGGCAGAGCGGCGGGAGAGAAAATGAGCAGTTCTTC | CASRQSGGRENEQFF | TRBJ2-1 | TRBV5-4 | - | TRBD2